This T cell receptor beta chain was documented in a study of regulatory T cells in long-lasting Graves disease. Study-level points and caveats: Graves' patients with persistent disease showed TCR diversity lower than patients newly diagnosed. Accuracy might have suffered from few samples.

Time point reported: newly diagnosed GD, antithyroid drugs for less than 3 months. The TCR library used RNA extracted from PBMCs. At least ten counts were recorded for this clonotype. Its antigen is still unknown. TCR beta libraries were built with iRepertoire HTBI primers and Arm-PCR of CDR3 regions. TCRdb used MiXCR to reprocess the multiplex PCR reads, holding one entry per CDR3 protein. The table shows about 530,000 distinct CDR3 sequences, with around 15% occurring only once. These data also formed part of another study, on T cells in Graves' hyperthyroidism and ophthalmopathy. Turning to that study: Diagnoses were established using clinical symptoms, serum thyroxine and TRAb, thyroid ultrasound and orbital computed tomography. Also found in blood were most expanded thyroid clonotypes above 0.001.

This sequence originates from a woman aged 35-65 years with Graves disease. Sequences were derived from peripheral blood mononuclear cells (PBMCs), sampled at new diagnosis, from a patient treated with antithyroid drugs.

The CDR3 here is CSARDRAYNEQFF. In DNA, the CDR3 is TGCAGTGCCAGGGACAGGGCCTACAATGAGCAGTTCTTC. The chain uses TRBV20-1 and TRBJ2-1; TRBD1 matches 9 bases. The length of the CDR3 is 13 residues. V lost 6 bases to trimming and J lost 2 bases; unmatched junction nucleotides: 2. Germline V CDR1 and CDR2: DFQATT, SNEGSKA (reference sequence).